Below, 16 T cell receptor beta chains from the same sample are listed, as sequenced in a study of post-analysis software for immune sequencing data. Findings and limits, study-wide: Included in a set of about five TRBV segments more frequent in patients than controls were TRBV5-6, TRBV5-1 and TRBV20-1.

The authors incorporated unique molecular identifiers into the TCR beta cDNA libraries. TCRdb reprocessed the PCR reads with MiXCR, giving one entry per CDR3 protein. The data contain about 400,000 distinct CDR3 sequences, approximately 33% of them singletons. For these receptors, no antigen is known. The source material was blood. These receptors came from a girl aged 10-17 years with multiple sclerosis.

V gene TRBV12-3 or TRBV12-4 combines with J gene TRBJ2-5; D remains ambiguous. Between the trimmed V and J ends, which lost 6 bases and 11 bases, there was a span of 13 bases. This CDR3 spans 11 amino acids. The CDR3 DNA is TGTGCCAGCAGGACACACAATGAGCAGTACTTC. This encodes CASRTHNEQYF.

The chain employs TRBV6-5 and TRBJ1-2, with 11 bases lining up with TRBD1. J gave up 10 bases and V 5 bases, and 15 bases lay outside the gene matches. The CDR3 length is 16 residues. The V gene's germline CDR1 is MNHEY and CDR2 SVGAGI. The chain's CDR3 is CASSPPGTGGIPVYTF. The CDR3 coding sequence is TGTGCCAGCAGTCCGCCCGGGACAGGGGGTATCCCAGTCTACACCTTC.

The chain is built from TRBV14 and TRBJ2-5; TRBD1 agrees at 9 bases. Germline values: CDR1 SGHDN, CDR2 FVKESK. The CDR3 is 16 residues long. After removal of 2 bases from V and 1 base from J, the junction contained 5 bases not matched to a gene. The CDR3 coding sequence is TGTGCCAGCAGCCAAAAAGGGACAGGGTCCCAAGAGACCCAGTACTTC. It codes for CASSQKGTGSQETQYF. Full variable domain (missing parts from reference TRBV14 and TRBJ2-5): EAGVTQFPSHSVIEKGQTVTLRCDPISGHDNLYWYRRVMGKEIKFLLHFVKESKQDESGMPNNRFLAERTGGTYSTLKVQPAELEDSGVYFCASSQKGTGSQETQYFGPGTRLLVL.

CDR3 nucleotide sequence: TGTGCCCGGCTCCAGGTTTACTACGAGCAGTACTTC. It translates to CARLQVYYEQYF. This rearrangement joins TRBV6-5 to TRBJ2-7; no reliable D call. The CDR3 length is 12 residues. CDR1 and CDR2 from the germline V gene are MNHEY and SVGAGI. The ends were cut back, 11 bases at V and 3 bases at J, with 14 bases in the middle.

This clonotype was observed at least ten times. The junction does not match germline at one end; this may be a read error. This chain links TRBV3-1 with TRBJ1-2; no firm D call. In germline, CDR1 is LGHDT, CDR2 YNNKEL (reference sequence). The CDR3 has 14 residues. The CDR3 bases are TGCGCCAGCAGCCAAGATCGAGGGAACTATGGCTACACCTTC. Encoded protein: CASSQDRGNYGYTF.

The table lists this clonotype with a few counts. V and J are TRBV5-1 and TRBJ2-6, with 11 bases matching TRBD1. This CDR3 region has 17 residues. CDR1 is SGHRS, CDR2 YFSETQ, per germline. The V gene end was trimmed by 7 bases and the J gene end by 2 bases; junction bases not matched to a gene: 8. The CDR3 DNA sequence: TGCGCCAGCGCCGGGACAGGGGGATCAACTGGGGCCAACGTCCTGACTTTC. Protein sequence: CASAGTGGSTGANVLTF.

This clonotype was seen at least ten times. The chain uses TRBV5-1 and TRBJ2-5; 14 nucleotides line up with TRBD2. The end of the DNA fits TRBJ2-7 better, so the J call may be wrong. Germline values: CDR1 SGHRS, CDR2 YFSETQ. The CDR3 totals 15 residues. CDR3 bases: TGCGCCAGCAGCTGGACTAGCGGGGGGACAAACGAGCAGTACTTC. Translation: CASSWTSGGTNEQYF.

The chain links TRBV30 to TRBJ1-6; 8 nucleotides align to TRBD1. The CDR3 runs to 13 residues. J gave up 9 bases and V 5 bases, and 6 bases lay outside the gene matches. Per the germline V gene, CDR1 is GTSNPN and CDR2 is SVGIG (reference sequence). The CDR3: CAWDRGVGSPLHF. The CDR3 DNA reads as TGTGCCTGGGACAGGGGCGTCGGTTCACCCCTCCACTTT. Combining the CDR3 with reference TRBV30 and TRBJ1-6 gives the whole variable domain SQTIHQWPATLVQPVGSPLSLECTVEGTSNPNLYWYRQAAGRGLQLLFYSVGIGQISSEVPQNLSASRPQDRQFILSSKKLLLSDSGFYLCAWDRGVGSPLHFGNGTRLTVT.

This clonotype was seen ten or more times. The chain has TRBV29-1 and TRBJ2-7; tentatively, D is TRBD1 (6 bases). Trimming shortened V by 6 bases and J by 6 bases, and 12 bases separated the two germline ends. This CDR3 has 11 residues. Germline-derived CDR1 and CDR2 are SQVTM and ANQGSEA. The CDR3 loop reads CSVLTGTEQYF. The CDR3 coding sequence is TGCAGCGTCCTCACAGGGACCGAGCAGTACTTC.

A few counts support this clonotype. This may stem from a read error, because a much larger clone lies one nucleotide away. The chain employs TRBV5-1 and TRBJ2-1, with 9 positions matching TRBD2. The J call is doubtful: the DNA matches TRBJ2-7 better. The CDR3 contains 15 residues. Germline CDR1 and CDR2: SGHRS and YFSETQ. The CDR3 coding sequence is TGCGCCAGCAGCGAGAGTAGCGGGGGCTACAATGAGCAGTACTTC. This encodes CASSESSGGYNEQYF.

In DNA form, the CDR3 reads TGTGCCAGCTCACCTCAGCGGGGGCCTTCCTACGAGCAGTACTTC. Protein product: CASSPQRGPSYEQYF. The rearrangement links TRBV18 to TRBJ2-7; 8 bases are shared with TRBD2. Germline-derived CDR1 and CDR2 are KGHSH and LQKENI. The V and J ends lost 3 bases and 1 base, in that order; junction bases with no gene match: 5. The CDR3 is made up of 15 amino acids.

In DNA, the CDR3 is TGCAGCGCCGCACAGGACGCTTATGGGCAGTATTTT. Translating gives CSAAQDAYGQYF. The gene calls are TRBV29-1 and TRBJ2-3; possibly TRBD1 for D (5 bases). The V end was cut by 7 bases, the J end by 11 bases, with 19 bases between. Germline CDR1 is SQVTM and CDR2 is ANQGSEA. The CDR3 is 12 residues long.

The chain carries TRBV11-2 and TRBJ2-3; D tentatively reads TRBD1 or TRBD2 (5 bases each). The germline V gene encodes CDR1 SGHAT and CDR2 FQNNGV. The CDR3 totals 15 residues. V dropped 5 bases and J dropped 2 bases, with 14 bases sitting between them. The CDR3 sequence: CASSPTGTNTDTQYF. The DNA for the CDR3 is TGTGCCAGCAGCCCCACCGGGACCAACACAGATACGCAGTATTTT. The full variable domain, in which reference TRBV11-2 and TRBJ2-3 provide the parts outside the CDR3, is EAGVAQSPRYKIIEKRQSVAFWCNPISGHATLYWYQQILGQGPKLLIQFQNNGVVDDSQLPKDRFSAERLKGVDSTLKIQPAKLEDSAVYLCASSPTGTNTDTQYFGPGTRLTVL.

This clonotype was observed a few times. This rearrangement joins TRBV2 to TRBJ1-5; D is undetermined. Germline V gives CDR1 SNHLY, CDR2 FYNNEI. V was shortened by 6 bases and J by 3 bases, with 9 bases between the two germline ends. The CDR3 spans 13 residues. CDR3 nucleotide sequence: TGTGCCAGCAGAAACAGCATCAATCAGCCCCAGCATTTT. It is translated as CASRNSINQPQHF.

This clonotype turned up a few times. V is TRBV6-5 and J is TRBJ2-7; 7 bases are a match to TRBD1. The germline V gene encodes CDR1 MNHEY and CDR2 SVGAGI. With V trimmed by 5 bases and J by 3 bases, 10 bases remained unmatched. The CDR3 runs 15 residues. In DNA, the CDR3 is TGTGCCAGCAGTCTTATTCCGGACAGGTTCTACGAGCAGTACTTC. As protein: CASSLIPDRFYEQYF.

This rearrangement joins TRBV5-1 to TRBJ2-7; D may be TRBD2 (5 bases). The CDR3 sequence is 14 residues long. The V gene lost 2 bases and the J gene lost 5 bases, with 14 bases spanning the gap. Germline CDR1 is SGHRS and CDR2 is YFSETQ. CDR3: CASSLAGNLDEQYF. DNA for the CDR3: TGCGCCAGCAGCTTAGCCGGGAATCTCGACGAGCAGTACTTC.